This TCR beta chain derives from a study of blood T cell repertoires in COVID-19. Some clones are missing from TCRdb's copy, which holds only in-frame ones; the method was immunoSEQ multiplex PCR. The sample includes hundreds of thousands of clones, about 88% of them seen just once. The CDR3 is 15 residues long. The sequenced sample consisted of peripheral blood. This chain uses TRBV1 with TRBJ2-1; the table names TRBD2, a call not compared with the DNA. TRBV1 is flagged as a pseudogene. The clonotype was recovered from a man aged 35 to 55 with acute or convalescent COVID-19. In DNA form, the CDR3 reads TGCACCAGCAGCCCACTAGCGGACACCTACAATGAGCAGTTCTTC. Its translation: CTSSPLADTYNEQFF.